The TCR beta chain under discussion was sequenced for a study of blood T cell repertoires in COVID-19. In the original analysis: Amplification of reference gene primers provided the estimated nucleated cell counts. Sequencing used immunoSEQ multiplex PCR; TCRdb keeps in-frame clones, though not all of them. V, J and clone size reflect that table, while D and trimming were determined from the DNA. The data contain roughly 250,000 clones, 70% to 85% of them singletons. V shed 5 bases and J 3 bases; nucleotides not matched to a gene: 8. The germline V gene encodes CDR1 LNHDA and CDR2 SQIVND (reference sequence). This CDR3 comprises 16 residues.

Sequencing was done on a sample of peripheral blood. The TCR sequence derives from a woman older than 75 with active or convalescent COVID-19. This rearrangement joins TRBV19 to TRBJ2-3, with 10 bases lining up with TRBD2. Here the CDR3 reads CASSSLLAGETDTQYF. The CDR3 DNA is TGTGCCAGTAGTTCCCTCCTAGCGGGAGAAACAGATACGCAGTATTTT.